These 32 T cell receptor beta chains were sequenced from one sample in a study of T cell responses to AZD1222 COVID-19 vaccine. Here immunoSEQ multiplex PCR was the method, and the copy in TCRdb shows in-frame clones only, minus some. The sample lists over 120,000 clones; 80% to 90% were seen once. The sequencing here drew on peripheral blood, taken on day 0 of AZD1222 vaccination. The receptors shown here come from an adult in good health.

The rearrangement links TRBV6-5 to TRBJ2-7; 7 bases match TRBD1. Germline values: CDR1 MNHEY, CDR2 SVGAGI. V was pared by 6 bases and J by 4 bases, with 6 bases of the junction left unmatched. There are 13 residues in the CDR3. The CDR3 region has the DNA TGTGCCAGCAGGAGACAGGGTAATTACGAGCAGTACTTC. This codes for CASRRQGNYEQYF.

The V call is TRBV19, the J call TRBJ2-1, with D tentatively TRBD1 or TRBD2 (5 bases each). Trimming left V 0 bases short and J 0 bases short, with 9 bases between. Germline CDR1 LNHDA, CDR2 SQIVND (reference sequence). The CDR3 is 16 residues long. This chain's CDR3 is CASSIDGAGSYNEQFF. The CDR3 region has the DNA TGTGCCAGTAGTATAGATGGGGCGGGCTCCTACAATGAGCAGTTCTTC.

The chain carries TRBV19 and TRBJ1-1; tentatively, D is TRBD1 (6 bases). CDR3 length: 11 amino acids. Trimming left V 6 bases short and J 6 bases short, with 8 bases between. Germline V gene data show CDR1 as LNHDA and CDR2 as SQIVND (reference sequence). The CDR3 is CASRQGPEAFF. For the CDR3, the DNA is TGTGCCAGTAGACAGGGCCCTGAAGCTTTCTTT.

CDR3 region: CASSIPPLGGYTF. The CDR3 DNA reads TGTGCCAGTAGTATTCCCCCGCTCGGGGGCTACACCTTC. This chain uses TRBV19 with TRBJ1-2; D not certain. This CDR3 has 13 amino acids. Trimming took 3 bases from V and 8 from J, leaving 13 bases between them. Germline loops: CDR1 LNHDA, CDR2 SQIVND (reference sequence). The whole variable domain, filled in from reference TRBV19 and TRBJ1-2, reads DGGITQSPKYLFRKEGQNVTLSCEQNLNHDAMYWYRQDPGQGLRLIYYSQIVNDFQKGDIAEGYSVSREKKESFPLTVTSAQKNPTAFYLCASSIPPLGGYTFGSGTRLTVV.

This clone was seen a handful of times. CDR3 in amino acids: CASAPPGSGTYEQYF. The CDR3 DNA reads as TGCGCCAGCGCTCCCCCGGGTAGCGGAACCTACGAGCAGTACTTC. This chain uses TRBV10-1 with TRBJ2-7, with D perhaps TRBD2 (6 bases). The CDR3 spans 15 residues. Per the germline V gene, CDR1 is WNHNN and CDR2 is SYGVQD (reference sequence). V was cut by 8 bases and J by 2 bases, with 19 bases left in between.

The chain combines TRBV4-1 with TRBJ2-7; no clear D gene. Looked up from germline, CDR1 is MGHRA and CDR2 is YSYEKL. CDR3 length equals 16 residues. Trimming pared 1 base from V and 0 bases from J, leaving 13 bases between. For the CDR3, the DNA is TGCGCCAGCAGCCAAGTCACGGCGGTAAGCTCCTACGAGCAGTACTTC. It is translated as CASSQVTAVSSYEQYF.

The chain couples TRBV11-2 to TRBJ1-6; TRBD1 matches 7 bases. The CDR3 is 17 amino acids. The V gene's germline CDR1 is SGHAT and CDR2 FQNNGV. V lost 5 bases and J lost 2; bases outside the gene matches: 9. CDR3 sequence (DNA): TGTGCCAGCAGCAAGGGGGCAGGGGCAGCCTATAATTCACCCCTCCACTTT. This translates into CASSKGAGAAYNSPLHF. Full variable domain (remainder filled in from reference TRBV11-2 and TRBJ1-6): EAGVAQSPRYKIIEKRQSVAFWCNPISGHATLYWYQQILGQGPKLLIQFQNNGVVDDSQLPKDRFSAERLKGVDSTLKIQPAKLEDSAVYLCASSKGAGAAYNSPLHFGNGTRLTVT.

In DNA, the CDR3 is TGTGCCAGCAGTCCCCGACAGACCATGAACACTGAAGCTTTCTTT. Translated, it gives CASSPRQTMNTEAFF. V gene TRBV6-5 combines with J gene TRBJ1-1; D is possibly TRBD1 (5 bases). The CDR3 consists of 15 residues. CDR1 is MNHEY, CDR2 SVGAGI, per germline. Trimming took off 5 bases at V and 0 bases at J, with 13 bases between the two ends.

V gene TRBV12-5 combines with J gene TRBJ2-7; D gene uncertain. Germline CDR1 reads LGHNT; CDR2 reads FRNRAP. CDR3 length equals 17 residues. V was pared by 0 bases and J by 2 bases, with 17 bases between. The DNA of the CDR3 is TGTGCTAGTGGTTTGGTCCTTACGACGGGCAGTGCCTACGAGCAGTACTTC. It specifies CASGLVLTTGSAYEQYF. Full variable domain (missing parts from reference TRBV12-5 and TRBJ2-7): DARVTQTPRHKVTEMGQEVTMRCQPILGHNTVFWYRQTMMQGLELLAYFRNRAPLDDSGMPKDRFSAEMPDATLATLKIQPSEPRDSAVYFCASGLVLTTGSAYEQYFGPGTRLTVT.

The chain couples TRBV7-2 to TRBJ2-3, with D tentatively TRBD1 or TRBD2 (6 bases each). Trimming cost V 3 bases and J 0 bases, with 16 bases left between them. The CDR3 spans 17 residues. In germline, CDR1 is SGHTA, CDR2 FQGNSA. DNA of the CDR3: TGTGCCAGCAGCTTTCCCGAAGGGGGGATCAGCACAGATACGCAGTATTTT. It yields the protein CASSFPEGGISTDTQYF.

This clone is a singleton in its sample. The V gene is TRBV6-5, the J gene TRBJ1-5; 7 bases line up with TRBD1. Germline-derived CDR1 and CDR2 are MNHEY and SVGAGI. The CDR3 has 15 residues. Germline trimming cut 5 bases from V and 0 bases from J; bases unmatched to any gene: 4. The CDR3 loop is CASSPGTVSNQPQHF. Written as DNA, the CDR3 is TGTGCCAGCAGTCCCGGGACAGTTAGCAATCAGCCCCAGCATTTT.

The CDR3 loop reads CASSDRGIGQLFF. The CDR3 region has the DNA TGTGCCAGTAGCGACAGGGGGATCGGGCAACTGTTTTTT. The chain joins TRBV19 to TRBJ1-4, with 9 positions matching TRBD1. This CDR3 contains 13 residues. Per germline, CDR1 LNHDA and CDR2 SQIVND (reference sequence). With V trimmed by 6 bases and J by 12 bases, 8 bases remained unmatched.

This chain links TRBV6-6 with TRBJ1-3, with unresolved D. This CDR3 comprises 11 residues. V lost 2 bases to trimming and J lost 13 bases, with 9 bases between them. Germline CDR1 reads MNHNY; CDR2 reads SVGAGI (reference sequence). CDR3 bases: TGTGCCAGCAGTTACGCCCAGGCGATATATTTT. Its protein is CASSYAQAIYF.

V is TRBV6-5 and J is TRBJ2-2; a weak D match, TRBD2 (5 bases). CDR3 length: 15 amino acids. CDR1 MNHEY and CDR2 SVGAGI come from the germline V gene. Trimming cost V 6 bases and J 2 bases, with 13 bases left between them. The CDR3 sequence: CASRGREPNTGELFF. The CDR3 DNA reads TGTGCCAGCAGAGGCCGGGAACCTAACACCGGGGAGCTGTTTTTT.

This clone came up once. This chain links TRBV4-1 with TRBJ2-3, with TRBD1 matching over 8 bases. Trimming removed 0 bases from V and 2 bases from J; junction bases left unmatched: 10. The CDR3 is made up of 18 amino acids. CDR1 and CDR2 from the germline V gene are MGHRA and YSYEKL. The CDR3 coding sequence is TGCGCCAGCAGCCAAGACCGCCGCAAGGACAGGGTCACAGATACGCAGTATTTT. Translated: CASSQDRRKDRVTDTQYF.

The genes are TRBV19 and TRBJ2-1; D uncertain. The CDR3 runs to 12 residues. Trimming removed 10 bases from V and 9 bases from J, with 16 bases in between. From germline, CDR1 is LNHDA and CDR2 SQIVND (reference sequence). CDR3 residues: CATKGPVGEQFF. Written as DNA, the CDR3 is TGTGCCACTAAAGGGCCAGTTGGTGAGCAGTTCTTC.

This clone was seen a handful of times. The rearrangement links TRBV28 to TRBJ1-4; 12 nucleotides agree with TRBD1. The CDR3 runs 14 residues. In germline, CDR1 is MDHEN, CDR2 SYDVKM. With 6 bases clipped from V and 8 bases from J, the junction kept 4 bases outside the gene matches. The CDR3 sequence: CASRLGQGAEKLFF. DNA of the CDR3: TGTGCCAGCAGATTGGGACAGGGGGCGGAAAAACTGTTTTTT. Supplemented by reference TRBV28 and TRBJ1-4, the full variable domain reads DVKVTQSSRYLVKRTGEKVFLECVQDMDHENMFWYRQDPGLGLRLIYFSYDVKMKEKGDIPEGYSVSREKKERFSLILESASTNQTSMYLCASRLGQGAEKLFFGSGTQLSVL.

This chain links TRBV6-5 with TRBJ2-5; the D gene could be TRBD1 or TRBD2 (6 bases each). The V gene's germline CDR1 is MNHEY and CDR2 SVGAGI. The CDR3 contains 15 residues. The ends were cut back, 0 bases at V and 5 bases at J, with 13 bases in the middle. The CDR3 region has the DNA TGTGCCAGCAGTTACTCGGGGGGCATTTCGGAGACCCAGTACTTC. Translating it yields CASSYSGGISETQYF.

The chain couples TRBV5-6 to TRBJ2-1; the D gene is possibly TRBD1 (5 bases). This CDR3 spans 14 amino acids. V dropped 5 bases and J dropped 5 bases, with 14 bases sitting between them. Germline CDR1 reads SGHDT; CDR2 reads YYEEEE. CDR3 residues: CASSGVARDNEQFF. CDR3 nucleotide sequence: TGTGCCAGCAGTGGGGTAGCCAGGGACAATGAGCAGTTCTTC.

This chain links TRBV4-2 with TRBJ1-1; 8 bases agree with TRBD1. Germline-derived CDR1 and CDR2 are LGHNA and YNFKEQ. Trimming took 2 bases from V and 4 from J; bases not matched to a gene: 3. The CDR3 contains 14 residues. The CDR3 coding sequence is TGTGCCAGCAGCCAAACCCAGGGGGCCACTGAAGCTTTCTTT. Protein: CASSQTQGATEAFF.

This sequence joins TRBV5-4 and TRBJ2-7; D might be TRBD1 or TRBD2, each matching 5 bases. Looked up from germline, CDR1 is SGHNT and CDR2 is YYREEE (reference sequence). This CDR3 comprises 14 residues. V was shortened by 2 bases and J by 5 bases, with 14 bases between the two germline ends. CDR3 coding DNA: TGTGCCAGCAGCTTCCCTAGGGGAGAGAACGAGCAGTACTTC. It yields the protein CASSFPRGENEQYF.

CDR3 residues: CASSQLGTGGMGYGYTF. DNA for the CDR3: TGTGCCAGCAGCCAACTCGGGACAGGGGGTATGGGCTATGGCTACACCTTC. The rearrangement links TRBV3-1 (or the pseudogene TRBV3-2) to TRBJ1-2, with TRBD1 identical over 11 bases. Trimming removed 2 bases from V and 4 bases from J; junction bases left unmatched: 9. This CDR3 is 17 amino acids long. The germline V gene encodes CDR1 LGHDT and CDR2 YNNKEL (reference sequence).

The rearrangement joins TRBV6-2 or TRBV6-3 to TRBJ1-3; 9 bases match TRBD1. CDR3 length equals 17 residues. Per germline, CDR1 MNHEY and CDR2 SVGEGT. V lost 2 bases and J lost 0; bases outside the gene matches: 5. CDR3 amino acids: CASSYLGQGLSGNTIYF. CDR3 DNA: TGTGCCAGCAGTTACCTGGGACAGGGCCTCTCTGGAAACACCATATATTTT.

The chain is built from TRBV29-1 and TRBJ1-3, with D maybe TRBD1 (5 bases). V lost 6 bases and J lost 1, with 10 bases in between. From germline, CDR1 is SQVTM and CDR2 ANQGSEA. The CDR3 has 13 amino acids. In DNA, the CDR3 is TGCAGCGTCTGGGACGGTTCTGGAAACACCATATATTTT. Its protein is CSVWDGSGNTIYF.

This clone was picked up a small number of times. The chain combines TRBV2 with TRBJ1-6, with D hard to call. CDR1 is SNHLY and CDR2 is FYNNEI in the germline V gene. The V end lost 4 bases, the J end lost 0 bases, and 10 bases lay between the germline ends. This CDR3 spans 16 amino acids. This CDR3 reads CASSGSASSYNSPLHF. CDR3 bases: TGTGCCAGCAGTGGGTCCGCGAGCTCCTATAATTCACCCCTCCACTTT.

This clone was detected only once. V and J are TRBV6-5 and TRBJ1-6; D is possibly TRBD1 (5 bases). Germline CDR1 MNHEY, CDR2 SVGAGI. Trimming took 8 bases from V and 12 from J, leaving 20 bases between them. The CDR3 length is 14 residues. The CDR3 region is CASWHGGLIGPLHF. CDR3 coding DNA: TGTGCCAGCTGGCACGGGGGACTAATAGGACCCCTCCACTTT.

The rearrangement links TRBV28 to TRBJ1-5; 7 bases agree with TRBD1. The CDR3 loop spans 16 amino acids. In germline, CDR1 is MDHEN, CDR2 SYDVKM. The V gene end was trimmed by 6 bases and the J gene end by 6 bases; junction bases not matched to a gene: 14. CDR3 DNA sequence: TGTGCCAGCAGCCCCCCCCTGACAGGGTCCACTCAGCCCCAGCATTTT. It codes for CASSPPLTGSTQPQHF.

The chain carries TRBV10-3 and TRBJ1-3; 7 bases match TRBD1. V lost 4 bases, J lost 4 bases, and 4 bases stayed unmatched. CDR3 size: 14 residues. The germline V gene encodes CDR1 ENHRY and CDR2 SYGVKD. The CDR3: CAISGQGGGNTIYF. The CDR3 DNA is TGTGCCATCAGTGGACAGGGAGGCGGAAACACCATATATTTT.

This chain uses TRBV9 with TRBJ1-4; possibly TRBD1 for D (6 bases). Germline V gives CDR1 SGDLS, CDR2 YYNGEE. Between the trimmed V and J ends, which lost 4 bases and 10 bases, there was a span of 23 bases. The CDR3 spans 16 residues. CDR3 sequence reads: CASSRVREGESGKLFF. Written as DNA, the CDR3 is TGTGCCAGCAGCCGGGTCAGGGAGGGGGAGAGTGGAAAACTGTTTTTT.

V is TRBV6-6 and J is TRBJ2-3; TRBD2 matches at 15 bases. Germline V CDR1 and CDR2: MNHNY, SVGAGI (reference sequence). J gave up 3 bases and V 5 bases, and 9 bases lay outside the gene matches. The CDR3 consists of 18 residues. This chain's CDR3 is CASSHGLAGGPGTDTQYF. The CDR3 DNA reads as TGTGCCAGCAGTCACGGACTAGCGGGGGGGCCCGGGACAGATACGCAGTATTTT.

This clone was seen a handful of times. The V and J genes are TRBV7-9 and TRBJ2-7; TRBD2 matches at 8 bases. J gave up 3 bases and V 2 bases, and 3 bases lay outside the gene matches. Germline-derived CDR1 and CDR2 are SEHNR and FQNEAQ (reference sequence). This CDR3 region has 14 residues. The CDR3 DNA is TGTGCCAGCAGCTTATTCGGGAGGGACTACGAGCAGTACTTC. This translates into CASSLFGRDYEQYF.

CDR3 loop: CASSVEGGAEKLFF. DNA of the CDR3: TGTGCCAGCAGCGTAGAAGGGGGCGCGGAAAAACTGTTTTTT. The chain links TRBV9 to TRBJ1-4, with 7 nucleotides matching TRBD1. The CDR3 covers 14 residues. Per germline, CDR1 SGDLS and CDR2 YYNGEE. Trimming took 0 bases from V and 8 from J; bases not matched to a gene: 4.